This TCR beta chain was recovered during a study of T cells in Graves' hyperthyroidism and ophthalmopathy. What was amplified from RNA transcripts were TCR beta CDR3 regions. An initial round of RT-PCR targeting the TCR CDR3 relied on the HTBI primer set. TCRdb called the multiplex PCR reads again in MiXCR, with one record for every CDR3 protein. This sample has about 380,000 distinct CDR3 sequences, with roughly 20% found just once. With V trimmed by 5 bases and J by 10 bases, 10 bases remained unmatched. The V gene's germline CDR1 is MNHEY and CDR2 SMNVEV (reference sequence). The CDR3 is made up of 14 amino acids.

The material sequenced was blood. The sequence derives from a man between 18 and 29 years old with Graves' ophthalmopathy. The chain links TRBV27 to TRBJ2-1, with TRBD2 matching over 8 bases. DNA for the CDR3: TGTGCCAGCAGTGCGAGCGGGGGAGATTTGGAGCAGTTCTTC. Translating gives CASSASGGDLEQFF.